The 17 T cell receptor beta chains below all came from one sample that was sequenced in a study of CD8 T cells in ankylosing spondylitis. Each CDR3 protein is one row after TCRdb ran MiXCR on the 5' RACE reads. The data show 300,000 to 350,000 distinct CDR3 sequences, with around 10% seen just once and roughly 9.2% held by the top ten. The source material was blood, either unsorted or a sorted T cell fraction (not recorded which). These receptor sequences come from a female donor with ankylosing spondylitis or in good health (not recorded which).

This clonotype was observed many times. The rearrangement uses TRBV4-2 and TRBJ1-1, with 7 bases lining up with TRBD1. The CDR3 is 16 residues long. Losses at the gene ends were 4 bases for V and 1 base for J; bases not matched to a gene: 9. Germline V gene lookup returns CDR1 LGHNA and CDR2 YNFKEQ. The CDR3 DNA reads as TGTGCCAGCAGCCCCTACAGGGGCGGGGGGAACACTGAAGCTTTCTTT. This translates into CASSPYRGGGNTEAFF.

Comment on this clonotype: This is likely a read error, given that the CDR3 carries no conserved phenylalanine or tryptophan at its end. This chain links TRBV6-5 with TRBJ2-1, with TRBD2 as a possible D gene (6 bases). CDR1 and CDR2 from the germline V gene are MNHEY and SVGAGI. The CDR3 sequence is 12 residues long. The V end was cut by 4 bases, the J end by 10 bases, with 11 bases between. CDR3 nucleotides: TGTGCCAGCAGTTTTGGAGGGCAAGAGCAGTTCTAC. This sequence encodes CASSFGGQEQFY.

This clonotype has ten or more counts. The chain uses TRBV10-1 and TRBJ2-1, with TRBD2 identical over 14 bases. The germline V gene has CDR1 WNHNN and CDR2 SYGVQD (reference sequence). This CDR3 has 17 residues. The V gene end was trimmed by 6 bases and the J gene end by 3 bases; junction bases not matched to a gene: 7. The CDR3 protein is CASSRGLAGGDYNEQFF. CDR3 in DNA: TGCGCCAGCAGCCGCGGACTAGCGGGAGGAGACTACAATGAGCAGTTCTTC.

This clonotype was seen many times. The V and J genes are TRBV4-3 and TRBJ1-4, with D maybe TRBD1 (5 bases). The CDR3 is made up of 18 amino acids. Germline V gives CDR1 LGHNA, CDR2 YSLEER. Trimming took 0 bases from V and 6 from J, leaving 20 bases between them. For the CDR3, the DNA is TGCGCCAGCAGCCAAGATCTGTGGGGGACGGAGTTTGATGAAAAACTGTTTTTT. Amino acid sequence: CASSQDLWGTEFDEKLFF.

This clonotype has a count of ten or more. J is TRBJ1-1 and V is TRBV18; TRBD1 is a possible D gene (5 bases). The CDR3 has 14 amino acids. Deletions cut 2 bases from V and 3 bases from J, with 10 bases between. Germline loops: CDR1 KGHSH, CDR2 LQKENI. CDR3 bases: TGTGCCAGCTCACCAGGACAAAGTTACACTGAAGCTTTCTTT. Protein sequence: CASSPGQSYTEAFF.

The rearrangement links TRBV12-3 or TRBV12-4 to TRBJ2-7; TRBD2 aligns across 13 bases. V lost 2 bases, J lost 9 bases, and 7 bases stayed unmatched. The CDR3 consists of 15 residues. The CDR3: CASSLPGLAGVVQYF. CDR3 sequence (DNA): TGTGCCAGCAGTTTACCTGGACTAGCGGGAGTCGTGCAGTACTTC.

This clonotype was seen ten or more times. The genes are TRBV5-1 and TRBJ2-7; D ambiguous. The CDR3 runs to 15 residues. Germline CDR1 and CDR2: SGHRS and YFSETQ. Deletions cut 2 bases from V and 5 bases from J, with 17 bases between. Here the CDR3 DNA reads TGCGCCAGCAGCTTTGGGGAAACGGGCCGCGACGAGCAGTACTTC. Its translation is CASSFGETGRDEQYF.

The chain employs TRBV6-1 and TRBJ2-3, with 7 bases lining up with TRBD1. Germline V lookup: CDR1 MNHNS, CDR2 SASEGT. The trim removed 6 bases at V and 4 bases at J, leaving 7 bases unmatched. This CDR3 spans 14 amino acids. CDR3 nucleotides: TGTGCCAGCAGCCCGGACAGGTGGGCAGATACGCAGTATTTT. Translating it yields CASSPDRWADTQYF.

In its sample, this clonotype was seen a few times. V and J are TRBV7-2 and TRBJ1-1; D ambiguous. Germline values: CDR1 SGHTA, CDR2 FQGNSA. The CDR3 runs 17 residues. V was pared by 5 bases and J by 3 bases, with 22 bases between. The CDR3 DNA sequence: TGTGCCAGCAGCCCCCCCCCGTTGAGGGTTTTAGACACTGAAGCTTTCTTT. This translates into CASSPPPLRVLDTEAFF. The full variable domain, with the rest looked up from reference TRBV7-2 and TRBJ1-1, is GAGVSQSPSNKVTEKGKDVELRCDPISGHTALYWYRQSLGQGLEFLIYFQGNSAPDKSGLPSDRFSAERTGGSVSTLTIQRTQQEDSAVYLCASSPPPLRVLDTEAFFGQGTRLTVV.

At least ten counts were recorded for this clonotype. The DNA of the CDR3 is TGCAGTGCTAGAGATCGACAGGGAGGTATGAACACTGAAGCTTTCTTT. Translated: CSARDRQGGMNTEAFF. The V and J genes are TRBV20-1 and TRBJ1-1; 7 bases line up with TRBD1. Germline V gene sequence: CDR1 DFQATT, CDR2 SNEGSKA (reference sequence). V was pared by 0 bases and J by 0 bases, with 7 bases of the junction left unmatched. This CDR3 contains 16 residues.

This clonotype has more than one count but fewer than ten. This sequence joins TRBV5-1 and TRBJ1-6; 7 bases align to TRBD1. V lost 6 bases and J lost 8; bases outside the gene matches: 8. This CDR3 has 14 residues. Germline V gene sequence: CDR1 SGHRS, CDR2 YFSETQ. The CDR3 loop reads CASTPGTVDSPLHF. The CDR3 coding sequence is TGCGCCAGCACGCCCGGGACAGTCGATTCACCCCTCCACTTT.

In the case of this clonotype: A much larger clone sits a single nucleotide away, making a read error possible. V gene TRBV20-1 combines with J gene TRBJ2-7; D is ambiguous. V lost 6 bases and J lost 2, with 14 bases in between. The CDR3 extends over 13 amino acids. CDR1 and CDR2 (germline): DFQATT, SNEGSKA (reference sequence). CDR3 amino acids: CSASRGGTYEQYF. For the CDR3, the DNA is TGCAGTGCCTCTCGCGGCGGTACCTACGAGCAGTACTTC.

This clonotype came up many times. This chain uses TRBV20-1 with TRBJ1-5, with unresolved D. Looked up from germline, CDR1 is DFQATT and CDR2 is SNEGSKA (reference sequence). Trimming cost V 5 bases and J 2 bases, with 13 bases left between them. The CDR3 contains 14 residues. CDR3 bases: TGCAGTGCTGAGAGGGCTGACCGCAATCAGCCCCAGCATTTT. This gives the protein CSAERADRNQPQHF.

On this clonotype: A much larger clone is a single base away; this may be a read error. This chain uses TRBV7-9 with TRBJ1-2; no definite D call. Germline CDR1 is SEHNR and CDR2 is FQNEAQ (reference sequence). The CDR3 loop spans 15 amino acids. In DNA, the CDR3 is TGTGCCAGCAGCTTAGACCCCCAAGCTAAGTATGGCTACACCTTC. This gives the protein CASSLDPQAKYGYTF.

Many counts were recorded for this clonotype. The CDR3 here is CAWSMDRGGNEQFF. CDR3 sequence (DNA): TGTGCCTGGAGCATGGACAGGGGGGGCAATGAGCAGTTCTTC. The V and J genes are TRBV30 and TRBJ2-1, with 10 bases identical to TRBD1. This CDR3 comprises 14 residues. The V gene end was trimmed by 3 bases and the J gene end by 6 bases; junction bases not matched to a gene: 5. Germline loops: CDR1 GTSNPN, CDR2 SVGIG (reference sequence).

This clonotype was counted ten times or more. This chain connects TRBV27 to TRBJ2-1; D possibly matches TRBD1 or TRBD2 (5 bases each). Germline assignment: CDR1 MNHEY and CDR2 SMNVEV (reference sequence). CDR3 length: 17 amino acids. V was shortened by 4 bases and J by 5 bases, with 21 bases between the two germline ends. This CDR3 reads CASSSQGPGEINNEQFF. The CDR3 DNA is TGTGCCAGCAGTTCCCAGGGACCCGGGGAGATCAACAATGAGCAGTTCTTC.

This clonotype was seen only a few times. The V call is TRBV7-8, the J call TRBJ2-1, with D tentatively TRBD1 or TRBD2 (5 bases each). V gave up 5 bases and J gave up 7 bases, with 24 bases separating them. Per germline, CDR1 SGHVS and CDR2 FQNEAQ. There are 17 residues in the CDR3. The CDR3 here is CASSNLRDPRVGNEQFF. CDR3 DNA sequence: TGTGCCAGCAGCAACTTACGGGACCCGCGGGTGGGGAATGAGCAGTTCTTC.